The rows below give T cell receptor beta chains drawn from one sample of a study of early T cells in non-severe SARS-CoV-2 infection. MiXCR was run by TCRdb on the 5' RACE reads, yielding one entry per CDR3 protein. In the table there are approximately 30,000 distinct CDR3 sequences, roughly 7.2% of which are singletons. The sample was whole blood. The receptors were gathered from an adult who was a healthcare worker with PCR-confirmed SARS-CoV-2 infection or an uninfected control (not recorded which). The CDR3 runs from the conserved cysteine through the conserved F or W. A D gene is named only where the DNA matches it firmly. The size of a clone is reported for some rows only, either as once, few or many, or as a class for expanded clones.

>16|TRBD1|TRBV19|TRBJ2-3|many
CASIGTGGPSTDTQYF
TGTGCCAGTATTGGGACAGGGGGCCCTAGCACAGATACGCAGTATTTT
>11|-|TRBV6-2/TRBV6-3|TRBJ2-7|many
CAAGPGAEQYF
TGTGCCGCTGGACCCGGCGCCGAGCAGTACTTC
>11|-|TRBV19|TRBJ1-2|-
CASSIRDMKTF
TGTGCCAGTAGTATAAGGGACATGAAAACCTTC
>16|TRBD2|TRBV4-2|TRBJ2-5|-
CASSLFGTSAEETQYF
TGTGCCAGCAGCTTGTTCGGGACTAGCGCGGAAGAGACCCAGTACTTC
>16|TRBD2|TRBV3-1|TRBJ2-1|-
CASSRELARPYNEQFF
TGTGCCAGCAGCCGGGAACTAGCGCGCCCCTACAATGAGCAGTTCTTC
>16|TRBD1|TRBV18|TRBJ2-7|many
CASSYPRGQGDDEQYF
TGTGCCAGCTCATACCCACGGGGACAGGGGGACGACGAGCAGTACTTC
>14|-|TRBV20-1|TRBJ2-7|-
CSASLWGTSYEQYF
TGCAGTGCTAGTTTATGGGGTACCTCCTACGAGCAGTACTTC
>14|-|TRBV28|TRBJ1-4|many
CASSSHRVTEKLFF
TGTGCCAGCAGTTCCCACAGGGTTACTGAAAAACTGTTTTTT
>15|TRBD2|TRBV7-2|TRBJ2-7|-
CASSLTGGSFYEQYF
TGTGCCAGCAGCTTAACCGGGGGGTCTTTCTACGAGCAGTACTTC
>13|-|TRBV5-1|TRBJ1-2|many
CASSFGPQNGYTF
TGCGCCAGCAGCTTCGGGCCACAGAATGGCTACACCTTC
>18|TRBD1|TRBV7-6|TRBJ2-2|many
CASSPNVGQGRSTGELFF
TGTGCCAGCAGCCCCAACGTAGGACAGGGTCGTAGCACCGGGGAGCTGTTTTTT
>14|-|TRBV28|TRBJ2-4|many
CASSLGGPKNIQYF
TGTGCCAGCAGTTTAGGGGGACCCAAAAACATTCAGTACTTC
>14|-|TRBV28|TRBJ2-1|-
CASSLAGLGDEQFF
TGTGCCAGCAGTTTGGCAGGCCTGGGGGATGAGCAGTTCTTC
>13|-|TRBV29-1|TRBJ1-1|many
CSVEANMNTEAFF
TGCAGCGTTGAAGCCAATATGAACACTGAAGCTTTCTTT
>13|-|TRBV2|TRBJ2-1|few
CASRRASPGEQFF
TGTGCCAGCAGACGAGCGTCTCCGGGTGAGCAGTTCTTC
>13|-|TRBV18|TRBJ2-3|many
CASSPLSTDTQYF
TGTGCCAGCTCACCACTGAGCACAGATACGCAGTATTTT
>13|-|TRBV20-1|TRBJ2-3|many
CSARGTFTDTQYF
TGCAGTGCTAGAGGGACATTCACAGATACGCAGTATTTT
>11|TRBD1|TRBV7-9|TRBJ2-6|few
CASSTDRAATF
TGTGCCAGCAGCACAGACAGGGCCGCGACTTTC
>15|-|TRBV7-9|TRBJ2-3|many
CASSLGQSFTDTQYF
TGTGCCAGCAGCTTAGGACAGTCTTTCACAGATACGCAGTATTTT
>11|-|TRBV12-3/TRBV12-4|TRBJ1-2|few
CASSFGYGYTF
TGTGCCAGCAGTTTTGGCTATGGCTACACCTTC
>14|TRBD2|TRBV29-1|TRBJ2-1|many
CSVRAGGAYNEQFF
TGCAGCGTCAGAGCGGGGGGAGCCTACAATGAGCAGTTCTTC
>14|TRBD2|TRBV20-1|TRBJ2-3|many
CSARAGGGFYTQYF
TGCAGTGCTAGAGCGGGAGGAGGTTTTTATACGCAGTATTTT
>14|-|TRBV19|TRBJ2-2|many
CASRGTANTGELFF
TGTGCCAGTAGAGGGACGGCGAACACCGGGGAGCTGTTTTTT
>16|-|TRBV7-2|TRBJ2-3|-
CASSSPGTGRGDTQYF
TGTGCCAGCAGCTCACCCGGGACTGGAAGAGGGGATACGCAGTATTTT
>13|TRBD2|TRBV10-3|TRBJ2-5|few
CAISAREEETQYF
TGTGCCATCAGTGCGCGGGAGGAGGAGACCCAGTACTTC
>14|-|TRBV2|TRBJ2-1|-
CASSENRDRNEQFF
TGTGCCAGCAGTGAAAACAGGGACCGCAATGAGCAGTTCTTC
>15|-|TRBV18|TRBJ1-1|few
CASSPWPLWDTEAFF
TGTGCCAGCTCACCGTGGCCCCTCTGGGACACTGAAGCTTTCTTT
>15|TRBD1|TRBV11-2|TRBJ2-2|many
CASSSGQGVAGELFF
TGTGCCAGCAGCTCGGGACAGGGAGTGGCCGGGGAGCTGTTTTTT
>15|TRBD2|TRBV18|TRBJ2-1|many
CASSPSLAGGNEQFF
TGTGCCAGCTCACCGAGCTTGGCGGGAGGCAATGAGCAGTTCTTC